The 23 T cell receptor beta chains given below trace back to one sample, sequenced in a study of T cells after yellow fever vaccination. TCRdb re-called the 5' RACE reads with MiXCR, one entry per CDR3 protein. The profile covers some 120,000 distinct CDR3 sequences, with about 15% appearing a single time and roughly 44% taken by the ten largest. The sample consisted of CD8+ T cells sorted from PBMCs, taken 5 days after the yellow fever booster vaccination. These receptors were taken from a man aged 18 to 30 who received the YFV17D yellow fever vaccine.

In this sample, this clonotype turned up a few times. The rearrangement uses TRBV4-3 and TRBJ2-4; the match to TRBD2 covers 10 bases. Losses at the gene ends were 1 base for V and 0 bases for J; bases not matched to a gene: 3. This CDR3 is 17 amino acids long. CDR1 and CDR2 (germline): LGHNA, YSLEER. The CDR3 loop is CASSQGTSGIAKNIQYF. CDR3 in DNA: TGCGCCAGCAGCCAAGGGACTAGCGGAATAGCCAAAAACATTCAGTACTTC.

This clonotype was detected only a few times. The rearrangement uses TRBV7-9 and TRBJ2-3; 11 nucleotides align to TRBD1. This CDR3 has 14 residues. Trimming removed 6 bases from V and 6 bases from J; junction bases left unmatched: 5. Germline V gives CDR1 SEHNR, CDR2 FQNEAQ (reference sequence). CDR3 coding DNA: TGTGCCAGCAGGGGGACAGGGGGTCCGGATACGCAGTATTTT. Protein sequence: CASRGTGGPDTQYF.

This clonotype was detected a few times. The V gene is TRBV7-6, the J gene TRBJ2-7, with D perhaps given as TRBD1 or TRBD2 (6 bases each). Trimming removed 5 bases from V and 5 bases from J, with 19 bases in between. In germline, CDR1 is SGHVS, CDR2 FNYEAQ. This CDR3 region has 15 residues. The DNA of the CDR3 is TGTGCCAGCAGCCGGACTTTCGGGGGCAGCCACGAGCAGTACTTC. Protein product: CASSRTFGGSHEQYF.

The table lists this clonotype with a few counts. This chain connects TRBV12-3 or TRBV12-4 to TRBJ2-2; D not resolved. V was clipped by 7 bases and J by 6 bases, with 12 bases between them. The CDR3 loop spans 13 amino acids. The CDR3 region is CASTRFPAGELFF. DNA for the CDR3: TGTGCCAGCACGAGATTTCCCGCCGGGGAGCTGTTTTTT.

The gene calls are TRBV18 and TRBJ1-5; TRBD1 aligns across 7 bases. CDR1 is KGHSH and CDR2 is LQKENI in the germline V gene. The J segment lost 5 bases and the V segment lost 3 bases, leaving 4 bases of the junction unmatched. This CDR3 spans 14 amino acids. The DNA for the CDR3 is TGTGCCAGCTCACCGAAAACAGGGGATCAGCCCCAGCATTTT. This encodes CASSPKTGDQPQHF.

In regard to this clonotype: At one of its ends the junction is not consistent with the germline gene, which may arise from a read error. The V call is TRBV6-2 or TRBV6-3, the J call TRBJ2-1, with 9 bases that match TRBD2. There are 17 residues in the CDR3. The germline V gene has CDR1 MNHEY and CDR2 SVGEGT. The CDR3 coding sequence is TGTGCCAGCAGTCCACTTACCGTGCGGGGGGGTTGGCATGAGAAGTTCTTC. Its protein product is CASSPLTVRGGWHEKFF.

This clonotype has a handful of counts. The CDR3 DNA follows: TGTGCCAGCAGTTACATGCGCACTGAAGCTTTCTTT. It yields the protein CASSYMRTEAFF. The chain links TRBV6-5 to TRBJ1-1; D gene unclear. CDR3 length equals 12 residues. From germline, CDR1 is MNHEY and CDR2 SVGAGI. V lost 2 bases, J lost 4 bases, and 5 bases lay in between.

This clonotype has only a few counts. The rearrangement uses TRBV2 and TRBJ2-7, with a tentative D call TRBD2 (6 bases). V gave up 2 bases and J gave up 9 bases, with 11 bases separating them. This CDR3 has 12 residues. CDR1 is SNHLY and CDR2 is FYNNEI in the germline V gene. CDR3 sequence reads: CASSEIGGGQYF. The CDR3 DNA reads TGTGCCAGCAGTGAAATCGGGGGAGGGCAGTACTTC.

The chain couples TRBV6-2 or TRBV6-3 to TRBJ2-7; D not certain. Trimming took off 2 bases at V and 6 bases at J, with 5 bases between the two ends. CDR1 MNHEY and CDR2 SVGEGT come from the germline V gene. The CDR3 loop spans 11 amino acids. CDR3 DNA: TGTGCCAGCAGTTACACGGGCGAGCAGTACTTC. Translation: CASSYTGEQYF.

The chain joins TRBV4-1 to TRBJ1-2, with 10 positions matching TRBD1. Germline values: CDR1 MGHRA, CDR2 YSYEKL. The trim removed 5 bases at V and 6 bases at J, leaving 9 bases unmatched. The CDR3 is 15 amino acids. CDR3 protein: CASSTGQGGINGYTF. The CDR3 DNA follows: TGCGCCAGCAGCACCGGACAGGGGGGAATTAATGGCTACACCTTC.

This sequence joins TRBV29-1 and TRBJ1-1; D is unclear. CDR1 is SQVTM and CDR2 is ANQGSEA in the germline V gene. The CDR3 is made up of 10 amino acids. V was clipped by 7 bases and J by 3 bases, with 6 bases between them. CDR3 sequence reads: CSGTDTEAFF. The CDR3 nucleotides read TGCAGCGGGACCGACACTGAAGCTTTCTTT.

This clonotype occurred many times. This chain links TRBV29-1 with TRBJ1-1; a weak D match, TRBD1 (5 bases). The CDR3 runs 14 residues. The germline V gene has CDR1 SQVTM and CDR2 ANQGSEA. V was clipped by 6 bases and J by 6 bases, with 20 bases between them. Here the CDR3 reads CSVGTTLAGPEAFF. The CDR3 DNA reads TGCAGCGTGGGTACAACATTAGCGGGGCCTGAAGCTTTCTTT.

There are a few counts of this clonotype. V usage is TRBV4-1 and J usage is TRBJ2-5; TRBD1 is a possible D gene (6 bases). The CDR3 spans 14 residues. V was pared by 1 base and J by 2 bases, with 8 bases between. The germline V gene encodes CDR1 MGHRA and CDR2 YSYEKL. The CDR3 DNA sequence: TGCGCCAGCAGCCAAGCAGGGGTACAAGAGACCCAGTACTTC. This gives the protein CASSQAGVQETQYF.

V gene TRBV5-6 combines with J gene TRBJ1-5, with TRBD1 matching 7 bases. There are 20 residues in the CDR3. Germline V gene sequence: CDR1 SGHDT, CDR2 YYEEEE. The trim removed 0 bases at V and 3 bases at J, leaving 18 bases unmatched. Here the CDR3 reads CASSLGGGGGGFVYNQPQHF. The CDR3 DNA sequence: TGTGCCAGCAGCTTGGGTGGGGGCGGAGGGGGCTTCGTATACAATCAGCCCCAGCATTTT.

The V and J genes are TRBV10-3 and TRBJ2-3; D is unresolved. The CDR3 covers 11 residues. Per the germline V gene, CDR1 is ENHRY and CDR2 is SYGVKD. V gave up 3 bases and J gave up 2 bases, with 0 bases separating them. Here the CDR3 reads CAISDTDTQYF. The CDR3 nucleotides are TGTGCCATCAGTGACACAGATACGCAGTATTTT.

The J gene is TRBJ2-5, the V gene TRBV9; no definite D call. The V gene lost 0 bases and the J gene lost 7 bases, with 7 bases spanning the gap. This CDR3 is built from 12 residues. Per the germline V gene, CDR1 is SGDLS and CDR2 is YYNGEE. The CDR3 DNA sequence: TGTGCCAGCAGCGTAGAGTGGGGGACCCAGTACTTC. It encodes CASSVEWGTQYF.

Here the CDR3 reads CSATLRDRAYGSTEAFF. DNA of the CDR3: TGCAGTGCTACTCTACGGGACAGGGCGTACGGTTCCACTGAAGCTTTCTTT. The chain carries TRBV20-1 and TRBJ1-1; 9 positions agree with TRBD1. CDR3 length equals 17 residues. J gave up 4 bases and V 4 bases, and 16 bases lay outside the gene matches. Germline V lookup: CDR1 DFQATT, CDR2 SNEGSKA (reference sequence).

This clonotype turned up a few times. The rearrangement uses TRBV7-6 and TRBJ2-7; tentative D call: TRBD1 (5 bases). The CDR3 runs 14 residues. Trimming stripped 5 bases from V and 3 bases from J, with 14 bases between. The germline gives CDR1 SGHVS, CDR2 FNYEAQ. The CDR3 nucleotides read TGTGCCAGCAGCCCCTCGACAGACCTCTACGAGCAGTACTTC. As protein: CASSPSTDLYEQYF.

The genes are TRBV4-3 and TRBJ2-7, with 10 bases identical to TRBD2. The germline V gene encodes CDR1 LGHNA and CDR2 YSLEER. CDR3 size: 15 residues. The ends lost 3 bases at V and 0 bases at J; junction bases unmatched: 2. CDR3 region: CASSQIAGGSYEQYF. The CDR3 bases are TGCGCCAGCAGCCAGATAGCGGGGGGCTCCTACGAGCAGTACTTC.

The sample holds a few counts of this clonotype. The chain uses TRBV10-3 and TRBJ2-7; a possible D gene is TRBD2 (6 bases). CDR3 length: 15 amino acids. The V and J ends lost 4 bases and 0 bases respectively, with 13 bases between them. The germline V gene encodes CDR1 ENHRY and CDR2 SYGVKD. The chain's CDR3 is CAISVGDSASYEQYF. The CDR3, as DNA: TGTGCCATCAGTGTCGGGGACTCAGCCTCCTACGAGCAGTACTTC.

The V gene is TRBV6-5, the J gene TRBJ2-1, with TRBD2 identical over 12 bases. Looked up from germline, CDR1 is MNHEY and CDR2 is SVGAGI. This CDR3 is 14 amino acids long. V was clipped by 6 bases and J by 7 bases; unmatched bases: 4. CDR3 bases: TGTGCCAGCAGGATTCTAGCGGGGGGGAATGAGCAGTTCTTC. It encodes CASRILAGGNEQFF.

The chain carries TRBV2 and TRBJ1-2, with D tentatively TRBD1 (6 bases). The CDR3 runs to 13 residues. Between the trimmed V and J ends, which lost 8 bases and 8 bases, there was a span of 18 bases. Germline V CDR1 and CDR2: SNHLY, FYNNEI. Written as DNA, the CDR3 is TGTGCCAGCGTCGGTCCGGGGGCGGAAGGCTACACCTTC. This encodes CASVGPGAEGYTF.

This chain links TRBV5-6 with TRBJ2-3, with TRBD1 matching over 7 bases. Germline CDR1 and CDR2: SGHDT and YYEEEE. Unmatched junction bases numbered 7, after V lost 4 bases and J lost 2 bases. CDR3 size: 15 residues. CDR3 nucleotides: TGTGCCAGCAGCCGCCCGGGACAGTACACAGATACGCAGTATTTT. Its translation is CASSRPGQYTDTQYF. The complete variable domain, with remaining parts taken from reference TRBV5-6 and TRBJ2-3, reads DAGVTQSPTHLIKTRGQQVTLRCSPKSGHDTVSWYQQALGQGPQFIFQYYEEEERQRGNFPDRFSGHQFPNYSSELNVNALLLGDSALYLCASSRPGQYTDTQYFGPGTRLTVL.